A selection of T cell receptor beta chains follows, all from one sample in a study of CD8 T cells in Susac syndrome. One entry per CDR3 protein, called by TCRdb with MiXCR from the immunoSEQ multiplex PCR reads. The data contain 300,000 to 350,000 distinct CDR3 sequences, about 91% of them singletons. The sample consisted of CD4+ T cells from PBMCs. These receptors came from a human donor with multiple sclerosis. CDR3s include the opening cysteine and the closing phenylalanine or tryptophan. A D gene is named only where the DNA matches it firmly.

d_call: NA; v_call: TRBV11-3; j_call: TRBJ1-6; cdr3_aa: CASSLGVEGSPLHF; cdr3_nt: TGTGCCAGCAGCTTAGGGGTGGAGGGTTCACCCCTCCACTTT
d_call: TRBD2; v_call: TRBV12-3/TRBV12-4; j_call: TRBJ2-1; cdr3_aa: CASSLGPSGRPPYNEQFF; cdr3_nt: TGTGCCAGCAGTTTAGGTCCTAGCGGGAGGCCACCCTACAATGAGCAGTTCTTC
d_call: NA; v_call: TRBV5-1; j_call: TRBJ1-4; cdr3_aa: CASSLLGGASNEKLFF; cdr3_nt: TGCGCCAGCAGCTTACTGGGCGGGGCATCTAATGAAAAACTGTTTTTT
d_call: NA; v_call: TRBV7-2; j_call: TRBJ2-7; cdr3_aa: CASSLEGNYEQYF; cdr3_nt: TGTGCCAGCAGCTTAGAGGGGAACTACGAGCAGTACTTC
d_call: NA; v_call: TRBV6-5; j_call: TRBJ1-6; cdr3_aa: CASSYGRPGDSPLHF; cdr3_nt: TGTGCCAGCAGTTACGGCCGGCCGGGGGATTCACCCCTCCACTTT
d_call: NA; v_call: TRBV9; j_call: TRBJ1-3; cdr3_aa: CASSVGVSLSSGNTIYF; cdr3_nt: TGTGCCAGCAGCGTAGGGGTGTCTTTAAGCTCTGGAAACACCATATATTTT
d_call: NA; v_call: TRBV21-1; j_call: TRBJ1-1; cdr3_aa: CASSKVQENTEAFF; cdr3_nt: TGTGCCAGCAGCAAAGTTCAGGAGAACACTGAAGCTTTCTTT
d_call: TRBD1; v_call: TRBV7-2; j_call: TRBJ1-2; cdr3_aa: CASSPQGEGWGYTF; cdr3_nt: TGTGCCAGCAGCCCACAGGGGGAAGGTTGGGGCTACACCTTC
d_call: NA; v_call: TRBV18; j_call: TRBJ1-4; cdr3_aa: CASSQGRNEKLFF; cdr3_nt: TGTGCCAGCTCCCAAGGCCGTAATGAAAAACTGTTTTTT
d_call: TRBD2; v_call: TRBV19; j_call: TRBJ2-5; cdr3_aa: CASSIASGRATQYF; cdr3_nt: TGTGCCAGTAGTATAGCTAGCGGGAGAGCGACCCAGTACTTC
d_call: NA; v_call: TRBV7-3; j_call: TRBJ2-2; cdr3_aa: CASSLNGRQNTGELFF; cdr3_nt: TGTGCCAGCAGCTTAAACGGACGACAGAACACCGGGGAGCTGTTTTTT
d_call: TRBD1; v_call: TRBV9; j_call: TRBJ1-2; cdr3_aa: CASSVEARTGNYGYTF; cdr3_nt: TGTGCCAGCAGCGTAGAGGCCCGGACAGGGAACTATGGCTACACCTTC
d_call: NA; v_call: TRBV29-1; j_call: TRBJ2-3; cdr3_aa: CSVEKGPDTQYF; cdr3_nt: TGCAGCGTTGAAAAGGGTCCAGATACGCAGTATTTT